This T cell receptor beta chain is drawn from a study of identical twins. TCRdb analysed the 5' RACE reads with MiXCR anew, one entry per CDR3 protein. The sample gives roughly 570,000 distinct CDR3 sequences, over 8.5% of which show up once; under 3% is in the top ten. This clonotype was seen a few times. The target antigen is unknown. The V and J ends lost 0 bases and 5 bases respectively, with 11 bases between them. The CDR3 spans 14 residues. Germline loops: CDR1 SGDLS, CDR2 YYNGEE. Study observations and caveats: Insertions were reduced in abundant cord blood beta clonotypes but not in memory repertoires. Surplus twin overlap in beta out-of-frame sequences was less pronounced.

These same records also appear under a second study, on yellow fever vaccine responses in identical twins.

Sample: PBMCs. The chain joins TRBV9 to TRBJ2-5; perhaps TRBD2 as D (5 bases). The sequence derives from a woman younger than 30 in good health. For the CDR3, the DNA is TGTGCCAGCAGCGTAGGGTCACCGGGGGAGACCCAGTACTTC. Protein: CASSVGSPGETQYF.